This note documents a single T cell receptor beta chain sequence. Antigen: not known. CDR1 is GTSNPN, CDR2 SVGIG, per germline (reference sequence). V was trimmed by 5 bases and J by 1 base, leaving 8 bases between them. CDR3 size: 12 residues. The data belong to a study of cytomegalovirus exposure and HLA in healthy donors. Whole-study results and caveats: Per published reports, the classifier diagnosed cytomegalovirus status with high specificity and sensitivity. In a later analysis, productive TCRs from donors in an Asian-associated ancestry cluster reportedly carried fewer N-insertions than the cohort mean. Among the sequence variants, a highly shared cluster was likely an artifact of sequencing. A later analysis by the authors found several of the most significant clusters apparently linked to common viral pathogens.

Primers: 60 Vbeta forward and 13 Jbeta reverse. Only in-frame clones appear in the TCRdb table, and some are missing; sequencing was by immunoSEQ multiplex PCR. Found here are roughly 190,000 clones, about 69% of them singletons; the top ten hold approximately 4.8%. Input material: PBMCs. The TCR was taken from a man between 25 and 39 years old in good health and CMV-seropositive. The chain is built from TRBV30 and TRBJ2-5; D is unclear. CDR3 coding DNA: TGTGCCTGGTCCAGACTCCAAGAGACCCAGTACTTC. It translates to CAWSRLQETQYF.